One and the same sample provided the 3 T cell receptor beta chains below, sequenced in a study of PD-1 blockade in classical Hodgkin lymphoma. The time point here: cycle 4 day 1 (C4D1), after about 6 weeks of nivolumab. Every single patient, without exception, relapsed after autologous stem cell transplantation, and brentuximab vedotin exposure varied. Measured with immunoSEQ multiplex PCR; TCRdb has only the in-frame clones, and not every one. The table records roughly 100,000 clones, about 77% of them present only once. The sample consisted of peripheral blood mononuclear cells (PBMCs), taken before the fourth cycle of nivolumab. The source of these receptors is a human donor with classical Hodgkin lymphoma.

This sequence joins TRBV20-1 and TRBJ1-2, with 7 bases identical to TRBD1. The CDR3 length is 11 residues. V gave up 3 bases and J gave up 7 bases; unmatched junction bases: 2. The germline V gene encodes CDR1 DFQATT and CDR2 SNEGSKA (reference sequence). The CDR3 region is CSARTGFGYTF. CDR3 nucleotides: TGCAGTGCTAGGACAGGGTTTGGCTACACCTTC.

The chain combines TRBV4-3 with TRBJ2-1, with 9 bases lining up with TRBD1. The CDR3 has 15 residues. After removal of 4 bases from V and 7 bases from J, the junction contained 8 bases not matched to a gene. Germline V lookup: CDR1 LGHNA, CDR2 YSLEER. The DNA for the CDR3 is TGCGCCAGCAGCCCTTACAGGGGGCTGGGGAATGAGCAGTTCTTC. Residues: CASSPYRGLGNEQFF.

The V call is TRBV28, the J call TRBJ2-1, with TRBD2 identical over 10 bases. The germline CDR1 and CDR2 sequences are MDHEN and SYDVKM. The V gene end was trimmed by 4 bases and the J gene end by 6 bases; junction bases not matched to a gene: 6. CDR3 length equals 15 residues. In DNA, the CDR3 is TGTGCCAGCAGTTCAGCGGGGGGGCGGGCCAATGAGCAGTTCTTC. It is translated as CASSSAGGRANEQFF.